The 13 T cell receptor beta chains presented below share a single source sample, sequenced in a study of radiotherapy plus CTLA-4 blockade in lung cancer. Clones were read by immunoSEQ multiplex PCR, and TCRdb kept only the in-frame ones, dropping some. This sample yields 43,000 or so clones, of which about three quarters are seen a single time; around 3.3% belongs to the top ten. This specimen consisted of peripheral blood, obtained from a patient treated with radiotherapy plus ipilimumab. These receptors all come from a human donor with non-small cell lung cancer who had a complete response to radiotherapy plus ipilimumab.

The rearrangement joins TRBV15 to TRBJ1-4; D may be TRBD1 (6 bases). Between the trimmed V and J ends, which lost 1 base and 4 bases, there was a span of 10 bases. The germline gives CDR1 LNHNV, CDR2 YYDKDF (reference sequence). The length of the CDR3 is 15 residues. CDR3 protein: CATSRGRTVNEKLFF. The DNA of the CDR3 is TGTGCCACCAGCAGAGGAAGGACAGTTAATGAAAAACTGTTTTTT.

This chain links TRBV5-1 with TRBJ2-7; the match to TRBD2 covers 11 bases. The CDR3 has 14 residues. Germline V gene lookup returns CDR1 SGHRS and CDR2 YFSETQ. V lost 4 bases to trimming and J lost 4 bases; unmatched junction nucleotides: 4. The CDR3 loop reads CASSPSSGRYEQYF. Here the CDR3 DNA reads TGCGCCAGCAGCCCTTCTAGCGGGAGGTACGAGCAGTACTTC.

The chain uses TRBV5-8 and TRBJ1-4; D call uncertain. The germline gives CDR1 SGHTS, CDR2 YDEGEE. V was shortened by 4 bases and J by 8 bases, with 15 bases between the two germline ends. The CDR3 consists of 14 residues. The CDR3 protein is CASSTGSPEEKLFF. CDR3 bases: TGTGCCAGCAGCACTGGGTCCCCGGAGGAAAAACTGTTTTTT.

This clone has just one count. The V gene is TRBV6-5, the J gene TRBJ2-7; D is uncertain. Germline CDR1 reads MNHEY; CDR2 reads SVGAGI. V lost 2 bases and J 2 bases, leaving 10 bases between the germline ends. The CDR3 has 14 residues. CDR3 DNA sequence: TGTGCCAGCAGTTACGACATACGAACCTACGAGCAGTACTTC. Its protein is CASSYDIRTYEQYF.

The V gene is TRBV19, the J gene TRBJ2-3, with 14 bases lining up with TRBD2. J was trimmed by 5 bases and V by 2 bases; bases with no gene match: 6. The CDR3 has 17 amino acids. Germline CDR1 is LNHDA and CDR2 is SQIVND (reference sequence). Here the CDR3 reads CASSINGGLAGVDTQYF. CDR3 bases: TGTGCCAGTAGTATAAATGGGGGACTAGCGGGAGTAGATACGCAGTATTTT. The variable domain in full, completed from reference TRBV19 and TRBJ2-3, reads DGGITQSPKYLFRKEGQNVTLSCEQNLNHDAMYWYRQDPGQGLRLIYYSQIVNDFQKGDIAEGYSVSREKKESFPLTVTSAQKNPTAFYLCASSINGGLAGVDTQYFGPGTRLTVL.

V gene TRBV28 combines with J gene TRBJ1-2; D might be TRBD1 (5 bases). Between the trimmed V and J ends, which lost 4 bases and 6 bases, there was a span of 18 bases. The CDR3 runs 15 residues. Per the germline V gene, CDR1 is MDHEN and CDR2 is SYDVKM. CDR3 residues: CASSSEGLGTNGYTF. The CDR3 DNA sequence: TGTGCCAGCAGTTCGGAGGGGTTAGGTACAAATGGCTACACCTTC.

The V gene is TRBV6-7, the J gene TRBJ1-4; 8 bases agree with TRBD1. TRBV6-7 is marked as an open reading frame, function uncertain. V gave up 0 bases and J gave up 8 bases; unmatched junction bases: 5. The CDR3 length is 15 residues. DNA for the CDR3: TGTGCCAGCAGTTACTCTGGACAGGGAGACGAAAAACTGTTTTTT. It translates to CASSYSGQGDEKLFF.

J is TRBJ2-3 and V is TRBV6-1, with TRBD1 matching 8 bases. With V trimmed by 5 bases and J by 2 bases, 6 bases remained unmatched. Germline lookup yields CDR1 MNHNS and CDR2 SASEGT. CDR3 length: 15 residues. CDR3 coding DNA: TGTGCCAGCAGTCTACGGACAGGGATCACAGATACGCAGTATTTT. Translation gives CASSLRTGITDTQYF.

The chain links TRBV20-1 to TRBJ2-7, with D perhaps TRBD1 (6 bases). V lost 6 bases to trimming and J lost 9 bases, with 15 bases between them. Per germline, CDR1 DFQATT and CDR2 SNEGSKA (reference sequence). The CDR3 runs 11 residues. The CDR3, as DNA: TGCAGTGCCCGAAGACAGGACCGGCAGTACTTC. This translates into CSARRQDRQYF.

The rearrangement uses TRBV5-6 and TRBJ2-7; D uncertain. V lost 2 bases and J 1 base, leaving 4 bases between the germline ends. CDR3 size: 12 residues. Looked up from germline, CDR1 is SGHDT and CDR2 is YYEEEE. CDR3 protein: CASSFTSYEQYF. The CDR3 DNA follows: TGTGCCAGCAGCTTTACATCCTACGAGCAGTACTTC.

The chain is built from TRBV30 and TRBJ2-3; 10 positions agree with TRBD2. V shed 5 bases and J 7 bases; nucleotides not matched to a gene: 12. The CDR3 spans 15 residues. Germline loops: CDR1 GTSNPN, CDR2 SVGIG (reference sequence). The CDR3 loop reads CAWGGGRAGGNTQYF. CDR3 in DNA: TGTGCCTGGGGTGGGGGAAGAGCGGGAGGGAATACGCAGTATTTT.

The chain recombines TRBV5-1 with TRBJ1-1; 8 bases align to TRBD1. Germline trimming cut 8 bases from V and 0 bases from J; bases unmatched to any gene: 6. The germline CDR1 and CDR2 sequences are SGHRS and YFSETQ. This CDR3 comprises 14 residues. In nucleotides, the CDR3 is TGCGCCAGTAAACAGACAGGGGTGAACACTGAAGCTTTCTTT. Encoded protein: CASKQTGVNTEAFF.

The genes are TRBV30 and TRBJ1-2; the D is unclear. The CDR3 runs 15 residues. Germline CDR1 GTSNPN, CDR2 SVGIG (reference sequence). V was clipped by 2 bases and J by 5 bases, with 18 bases between them. The CDR3 loop is CAWSPLHLRGYGYTF. DNA for the CDR3: TGTGCCTGGAGTCCTTTACACCTACGAGGTTATGGCTACACCTTC.